These 9 T cell receptor beta chains were all obtained from the same sample, sequenced in a study of blood T cells in healthy people across ages. Through a sample-barcoded 5' primer and a J-beta primer mix, a second PCR was run for 7 to 11 cycles. Each CDR3 protein is one row after TCRdb ran MiXCR on the 5' RACE reads. The sample records about 800,000 distinct CDR3 sequences, 46% being singletons. The sequencing input was blood. These receptors originate from a man at least 80 years old in good health.

The chain carries TRBV29-1 and TRBJ2-7, with D hard to call. The germline V gene encodes CDR1 SQVTM and CDR2 ANQGSEA. The V and J ends lost 4 bases and 0 bases respectively, with 13 bases between them. The CDR3 has 14 residues. The CDR3 bases are TGCAGCGTTGTACGTCAGGTCAGCTCCTACGAGCAGTACTTC. Amino acids: CSVVRQVSSYEQYF.

Turning to this clonotype: A read error is possible here, since a much larger clone lies one base away. The chain carries TRBV20-1 and TRBJ2-7; possibly TRBD2 for D (5 bases). Germline-derived CDR1 and CDR2 are DFQATT and SNEGSKA (reference sequence). There are 13 residues in the CDR3. The CDR3 sequence is CGVATKRGYEQYF. For the CDR3, the DNA is TGCGGTGTAGCAACGAAACGGGGCTACGAGCAGTACTTC.

This clonotype was counted many times. The chain employs TRBV7-9 and TRBJ1-2; D is ambiguous. V dropped 5 bases and J dropped 0 bases, with 10 bases sitting between them. The CDR3 spans 14 residues. In germline, CDR1 is SEHNR, CDR2 FQNEAQ (reference sequence). The CDR3 sequence: CASSPAGSNYGYTF. In nucleotides, the CDR3 is TGTGCCAGCAGCCCAGCGGGATCTAACTATGGCTACACCTTC.

The rearrangement joins TRBV6-6 to TRBJ2-1; TRBD1 aligns across 8 bases. CDR1 MNHNY and CDR2 SVGAGI come from the germline V gene (reference sequence). The CDR3 contains 16 residues. The V segment lost 4 bases and the J segment 8 bases; nucleotides outside the gene matches: 13. CDR3: CASSSPRQGRGYEQFF. Here the CDR3 DNA reads TGTGCCAGCAGTTCCCCTAGACAGGGGCGCGGGTATGAGCAGTTCTTC.

V gene TRBV28 combines with J gene TRBJ2-1; D gene unclear. V lost 4 bases, J lost 0 bases, and 13 bases lay in between. The CDR3 totals 16 residues. Germline values: CDR1 MDHEN, CDR2 SYDVKM. DNA for the CDR3: TGTGCCAGCAGTTCCCTCAGCTCCAGCTCCTACAATGAGCAGTTCTTC. It specifies CASSSLSSSSYNEQFF.

In its sample, this clonotype was seen many times. CDR3 loop: CASQFGTGDAYEQYF. CDR3 nucleotide sequence: TGTGCCAGCCAGTTCGGGACAGGGGACGCCTACGAGCAGTACTTC. The J gene is TRBJ2-7, the V gene TRBV2; 10 bases line up with TRBD1. V shed 8 bases, J shed 2 bases, and the junction held 9 bases outside the gene matches. Germline CDR1 is SNHLY and CDR2 is FYNNEI. The CDR3 totals 15 residues.

This clonotype has only one observation. The CDR3 reads CASSLSYPGVCGYTF. CDR3 sequence (DNA): TGTGCCAGCAGTTTGAGTTATCCAGGGGTCTGCGGCTACACCTTC. This chain connects TRBV27 to TRBJ1-2; a possible D gene is TRBD1 (6 bases). Germline V gives CDR1 MNHEY, CDR2 SMNVEV (reference sequence). The CDR3 runs to 15 residues. Trimming pared 3 bases from V and 8 bases from J, leaving 19 bases between.

Many counts were recorded for this clonotype. The DNA of the CDR3 is TGTGCCAGCACCAAGGAGCGGACTAGCGGGGCACAAGAGACCCAGTACTTC. Amino acids: CASTKERTSGAQETQYF. The V and J genes are TRBV12-3 or TRBV12-4 and TRBJ2-5; 12 bases are a match to TRBD2. V dropped 7 bases and J dropped 2; count of bases not matched to a gene: 11. This CDR3 is 17 amino acids long.

The gene calls are TRBV4-1 and TRBJ2-5; D gene ambiguous. CDR3 size: 15 residues. The V and J ends lost 0 bases and 4 bases respectively, with 12 bases between them. The germline V gene encodes CDR1 MGHRA and CDR2 YSYEKL. The CDR3 spells CASSQEGLGRETQYF. The CDR3 DNA reads as TGCGCCAGCAGCCAAGAAGGCCTAGGTCGAGAGACCCAGTACTTC.